This T cell receptor (beta chain) is from a study of blood T cells in healthy people across ages. Trimming took 2 bases from V and 5 from J, leaving 12 bases between them. The CDR3 spans 14 residues. Germline V gene sequence: CDR1 KGHSH, CDR2 LQKENI. This clonotype appeared a few times. A J-beta primer mix and a sample-barcoded 5' primer were used in a second PCR of about 7 to 12 cycles. TCRdb called the 5' RACE reads again in MiXCR, with one record for every CDR3 protein. The sample shows 1.5 million to 2 million distinct CDR3 sequences, about 32% of them seen only once. Material for sequencing was blood. The sequence came from a woman aged 25-40 years in good health. This rearrangement joins TRBV18 to TRBJ1-2; D is unclear. This CDR3 reads CASSPGLEAYGYTF. The CDR3, as DNA: TGTGCCAGCTCACCAGGGCTGGAGGCTTATGGCTACACCTTC.